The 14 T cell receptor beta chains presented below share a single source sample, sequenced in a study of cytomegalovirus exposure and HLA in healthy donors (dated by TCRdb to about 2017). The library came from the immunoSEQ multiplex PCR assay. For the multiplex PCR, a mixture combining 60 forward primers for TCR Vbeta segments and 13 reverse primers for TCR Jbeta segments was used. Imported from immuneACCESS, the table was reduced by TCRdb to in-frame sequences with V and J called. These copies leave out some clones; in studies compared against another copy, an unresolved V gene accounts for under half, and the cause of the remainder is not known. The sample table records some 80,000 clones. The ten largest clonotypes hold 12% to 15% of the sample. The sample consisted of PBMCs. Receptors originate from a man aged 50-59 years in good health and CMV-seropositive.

CDR3 loop: CASSLHREAKETQYF. The DNA of the CDR3 is TGTGCCAGCAGCCTACACAGGGAAGCGAAAGAGACCCAGTACTTC. The chain recombines TRBV7-7 with TRBJ2-5, with D maybe TRBD1 (6 bases). The germline V and J ends were trimmed by 5 bases and 3 bases, with 16 bases remaining between them. This CDR3 is 15 amino acids long. The germline V gene has CDR1 SSHAT and CDR2 FNYEAQ (reference sequence). Drawing the rest from reference TRBV7-7 and TRBJ2-5, the complete variable domain is GAGVSQSPRYKVTKRGQDVTLRCDPISSHATLYWYQQALGQGPEFLTYFNYEAQPDKSGLPSDRFSAERPEGSISTLTIQRTEQRDSAMYRCASSLHREAKETQYFGPGTRLLVL.

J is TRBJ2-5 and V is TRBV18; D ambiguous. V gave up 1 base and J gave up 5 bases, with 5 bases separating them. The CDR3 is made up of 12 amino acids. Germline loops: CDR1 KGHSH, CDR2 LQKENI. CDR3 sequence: CASSPLAETQYF. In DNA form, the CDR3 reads TGTGCCAGCTCACCACTAGCTGAGACCCAGTACTTC.

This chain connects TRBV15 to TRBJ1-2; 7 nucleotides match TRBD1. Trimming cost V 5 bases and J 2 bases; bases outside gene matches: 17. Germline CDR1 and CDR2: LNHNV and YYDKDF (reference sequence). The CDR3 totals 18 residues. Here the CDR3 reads CATSFSPGTELRNYGYTF. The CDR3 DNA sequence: TGTGCCACCAGCTTTTCTCCCGGGACAGAACTACGCAACTATGGCTACACCTTC.

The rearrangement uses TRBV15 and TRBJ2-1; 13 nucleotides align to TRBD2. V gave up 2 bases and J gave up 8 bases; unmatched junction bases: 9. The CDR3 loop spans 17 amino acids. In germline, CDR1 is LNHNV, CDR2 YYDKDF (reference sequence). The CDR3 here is CATSRHGTSGNRDEQFF. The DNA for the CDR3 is TGTGCCACCAGCAGACACGGGACTAGCGGGAATCGGGATGAGCAGTTCTTC.

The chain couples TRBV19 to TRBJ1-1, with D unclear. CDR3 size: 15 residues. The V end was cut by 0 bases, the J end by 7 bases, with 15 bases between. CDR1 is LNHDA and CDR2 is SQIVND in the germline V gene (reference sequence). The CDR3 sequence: CASSIERRDRGEAFF. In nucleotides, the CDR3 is TGTGCCAGTAGTATAGAACGACGGGATAGAGGTGAAGCTTTCTTT.

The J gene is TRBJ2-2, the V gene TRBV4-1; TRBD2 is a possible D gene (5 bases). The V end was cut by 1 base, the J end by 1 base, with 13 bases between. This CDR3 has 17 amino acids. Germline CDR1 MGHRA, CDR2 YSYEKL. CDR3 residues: CASSQVSGLRNTGELFF. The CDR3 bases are TGCGCCAGCAGCCAAGTCAGCGGACTTAGGAACACCGGGGAGCTGTTTTTT.

Here the CDR3 DNA reads TGTGCCAGTAGTCCGGGACTAGCGGAGCTCTCCTACGAGCAGTACTTC. It yields the protein CASSPGLAELSYEQYF. The rearrangement links TRBV19 to TRBJ2-7; 11 positions match TRBD2. V was clipped by 5 bases and J by 0 bases; unmatched bases: 6. The germline gives CDR1 LNHDA, CDR2 SQIVND (reference sequence). The length of the CDR3 is 16 residues.

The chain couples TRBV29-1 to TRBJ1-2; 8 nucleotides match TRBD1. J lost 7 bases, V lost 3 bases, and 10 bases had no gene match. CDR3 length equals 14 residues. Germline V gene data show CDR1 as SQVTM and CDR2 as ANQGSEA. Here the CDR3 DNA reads TGCAGCGTTGATACTCTTCAGGGGGCGATTGGCTACACCTTC. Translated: CSVDTLQGAIGYTF.

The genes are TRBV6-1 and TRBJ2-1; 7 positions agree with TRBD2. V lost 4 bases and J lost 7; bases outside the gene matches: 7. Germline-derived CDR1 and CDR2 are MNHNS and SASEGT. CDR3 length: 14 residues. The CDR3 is CASSGTRGWNEQFF. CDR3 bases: TGTGCCAGCAGTGGGACTAGAGGATGGAATGAGCAGTTCTTC.

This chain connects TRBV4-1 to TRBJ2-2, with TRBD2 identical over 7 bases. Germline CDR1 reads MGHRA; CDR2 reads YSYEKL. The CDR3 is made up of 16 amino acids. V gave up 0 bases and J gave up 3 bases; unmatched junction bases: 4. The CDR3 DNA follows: TGCGCCAGCAGCCAAGATGCAGGGAGGGACACCGGGGAGCTGTTTTTT. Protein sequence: CASSQDAGRDTGELFF.

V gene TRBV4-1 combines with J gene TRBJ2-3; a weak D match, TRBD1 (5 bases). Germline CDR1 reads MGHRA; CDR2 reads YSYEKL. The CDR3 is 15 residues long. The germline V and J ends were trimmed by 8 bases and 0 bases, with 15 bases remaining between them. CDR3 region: CASGRQGFSTDTQYF. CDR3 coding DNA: TGCGCCAGCGGTCGCCAGGGATTTAGCACAGATACGCAGTATTTT.

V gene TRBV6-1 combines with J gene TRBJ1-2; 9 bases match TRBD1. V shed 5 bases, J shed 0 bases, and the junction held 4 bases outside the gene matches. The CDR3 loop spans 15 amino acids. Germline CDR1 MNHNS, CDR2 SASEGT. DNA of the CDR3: TGTGCCAGCAGTCGGGACAGGGCCGCTAACTATGGCTACACCTTC. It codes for CASSRDRAANYGYTF.

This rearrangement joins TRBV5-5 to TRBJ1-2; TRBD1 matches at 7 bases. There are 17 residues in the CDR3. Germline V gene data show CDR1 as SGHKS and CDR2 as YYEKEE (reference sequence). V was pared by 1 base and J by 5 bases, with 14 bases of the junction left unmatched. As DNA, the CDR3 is TGTGCCAGCAGCTTGAGCGTGGGACAGTCCACCGAATATGGCTACACCTTC. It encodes CASSLSVGQSTEYGYTF.

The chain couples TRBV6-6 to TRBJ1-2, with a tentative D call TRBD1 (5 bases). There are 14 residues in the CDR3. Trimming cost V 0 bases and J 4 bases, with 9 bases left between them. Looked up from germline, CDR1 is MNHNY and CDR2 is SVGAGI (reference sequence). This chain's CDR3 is CASSYSGESYGYTF. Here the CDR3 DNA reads TGTGCCAGCAGTTACTCAGGGGAATCCTATGGCTACACCTTC.